These 13 T cell receptor beta chains were sequenced from one sample in a study of glioma-infiltrating T cells after dendritic cell vaccination. Here immunoSEQ multiplex PCR was the method, and the copy in TCRdb shows in-frame clones only, minus some. Here the sample spans about 82,000 clones, around nine tenths being singletons. The sequencing used blood, collected before dendritic cell vaccination. The origin of the receptors is a human donor with glioblastoma.

This sequence joins TRBV5-1 and TRBJ1-2; D uncertain. CDR1 and CDR2 (germline): SGHRS, YFSETQ. With 1 base removed from V and 2 bases from J, the gap between germline ends came to 15 bases. The CDR3 extends over 16 amino acids. The CDR3 region has the DNA TGCGCCAGCAGCTTGTCCCCCGGGTTGAGCAACTATGGCTACACCTTC. It translates to CASSLSPGLSNYGYTF.

This clone was observed a handful of times. The rearrangement uses TRBV30 and TRBJ1-6; no definite D call. Trimming took off 8 bases at V and 6 bases at J, with 11 bases between the two ends. From germline, CDR1 is GTSNPN and CDR2 SVGIG (reference sequence). The CDR3 extends over 12 amino acids. The CDR3 coding sequence is TGTGCCATTGGAGCCGGTAATTCACCCCTCCACTTT. This gives the protein CAIGAGNSPLHF. The whole variable domain, filled in from reference TRBV30 and TRBJ1-6, reads SQTIHQWPATLVQPVGSPLSLECTVEGTSNPNLYWYRQAAGRGLQLLFYSVGIGQISSEVPQNLSASRPQDRQFILSSKKLLLSDSGFYLCAIGAGNSPLHFGNGTRLTVT.

This chain uses TRBV7-9 with TRBJ2-7; maybe TRBD1 (6 bases). Germline V gives CDR1 SEHNR, CDR2 FQNEAQ (reference sequence). The CDR3 has 13 amino acids. V shed 4 bases and J shed 5 bases, with 12 bases lying between them. The CDR3 region is CASSSSGANEQYF. The CDR3 bases are TGTGCCAGCAGCTCGTCAGGGGCCAACGAGCAGTACTTC. The whole variable domain, filled in from reference TRBV7-9 and TRBJ2-7, reads DTGVSQNPRHKITKRGQNVTFRCDPISEHNRLYWYRQTLGQGPEFLTYFQNEAQLEKSRLLSDRFSAERPKGSFSTLEIQRTEQGDSAMYLCASSSSGANEQYFGPGTRLTVT.

This chain connects TRBV21-1 to TRBJ1-3; TRBD1, the table's D call, lacks a check against the DNA. TRBV21-1 is noted as a pseudogene. CDR3 length: 17 amino acids. Here the CDR3 reads CASSIPGARGNGNTIYF. CDR3 bases: TGTGCCAGCAGCATCCCTGGGGCGAGGGGGAATGGAAACACCATATATTTT.

The chain combines TRBV6-1 with TRBJ1-2; 9 bases fit TRBD1. Germline V gene data show CDR1 as MNHNS and CDR2 as SASEGT. The V segment lost 5 bases and the J segment 2 bases; nucleotides outside the gene matches: 6. The length of the CDR3 is 15 residues. This CDR3 is CASSPYRGQNYGYTF. The CDR3 DNA sequence: TGTGCCAGCAGTCCATACAGGGGGCAGAACTATGGCTACACCTTC.

The chain employs TRBV7-8 and TRBJ2-2; 8 bases are shared with TRBD1. The J segment lost 7 bases and the V segment lost 4 bases, leaving 5 bases of the junction unmatched. The CDR3 extends over 14 amino acids. Germline V lookup: CDR1 SGHVS, CDR2 FQNEAQ. As DNA, the CDR3 is TGTGCCAGCAGCTCATCAGGGGGCCTCGGGGAGCTGTTTTTT. Residues: CASSSSGGLGELFF.

The chain carries TRBV29-1 and TRBJ2-2; TRBD2 is a possible D gene (5 bases). Trimming took off 4 bases at V and 4 bases at J, with 22 bases between the two ends. The germline V gene has CDR1 SQVTM and CDR2 ANQGSEA. CDR3 length: 17 residues. This CDR3 reads CSVVPPRRRVLTGELFF. The CDR3 DNA sequence: TGCAGCGTTGTCCCTCCCCGTCGGCGGGTTCTCACCGGGGAGCTGTTTTTT.

A single count supports this clone. The genes are TRBV6-1 and TRBJ1-2; TRBD1 aligns across 8 bases. Trimming took 2 bases from V and 7 from J; bases not matched to a gene: 3. The CDR3 is made up of 13 amino acids. Germline CDR1 and CDR2: MNHNS and SASEGT. CDR3 nucleotide sequence: TGTGCCAGCAGTGAAACGACAGGGGCTGGCTACACCTTC. Its translation: CASSETTGAGYTF.

The chain employs TRBV10-1 and TRBJ2-1; D is possibly TRBD2 (6 bases). Trimming shortened V by 6 bases and J by 6 bases, and 15 bases separated the two germline ends. The CDR3 sequence is 14 residues long. Germline loops: CDR1 WNHNN, CDR2 SYGVQD (reference sequence). This CDR3 is CASSAGTRANEQFF. The CDR3, as DNA: TGCGCCAGCAGCGCCGGGACTCGAGCCAATGAGCAGTTCTTC.

This chain links TRBV7-3 with TRBJ2-3, with 8 bases lining up with TRBD2. CDR3 length: 16 residues. Trimming took 5 bases from V and 2 from J; bases not matched to a gene: 9. The germline gives CDR1 SGHTA, CDR2 FQGTGA. The CDR3 bases are TGTGCCAGCAGCCCCGGGGGTAGCGGGAACACAGATACGCAGTATTTT. It is translated as CASSPGGSGNTDTQYF.

The rearrangement joins TRBV9 to TRBJ1-1; D call uncertain. This CDR3 has 13 amino acids. Trimming pared 0 bases from V and 6 bases from J, leaving 9 bases between. Germline V gives CDR1 SGDLS, CDR2 YYNGEE. The CDR3 DNA sequence: TGTGCCAGCAGCGTAGGAGGTGCGGCTGAAGCTTTCTTT. Protein product: CASSVGGAAEAFF.

J is TRBJ1-2 and V is TRBV19; 8 bases are a match to TRBD1. Per germline, CDR1 LNHDA and CDR2 SQIVND (reference sequence). V lost 4 bases to trimming and J lost 4 bases; unmatched junction nucleotides: 2. The CDR3 runs to 13 residues. The CDR3 nucleotides read TGTGCCAGTAGTAGGGGGACAGGCTATGGCTACACCTTC. Encoded protein: CASSRGTGYGYTF. The full variable domain, its missing parts supplied by reference TRBV19 and TRBJ1-2, is DGGITQSPKYLFRKEGQNVTLSCEQNLNHDAMYWYRQDPGQGLRLIYYSQIVNDFQKGDIAEGYSVSREKKESFPLTVTSAQKNPTAFYLCASSRGTGYGYTFGSGTRLTVV.

This clone turned up a few times. This chain links TRBV28 with TRBJ1-1, with D possibly TRBD1 on 5 matching bases. Germline V CDR1 and CDR2: MDHEN, SYDVKM. The CDR3 length is 13 residues. V was clipped by 7 bases and J by 3 bases, with 12 bases between them. CDR3 in DNA: TGTGCCAGCAACCGTGGAGGGGACACTGAAGCTTTCTTT. This gives the protein CASNRGGDTEAFF.